This TCR beta chain was observed in a study of tumor-infiltrating lymphocytes in localized non-small cell lung cancer. About the research overall: Patients included smokers and never-smokers with various histologies, some sampled after neoadjuvant chemotherapy. General study results and limits: No link was found between tumor T-cell fraction and recurrence-free survival. TCR sequencing covered a subset of patients with enough tissue.

Assay: immunoSEQ multiplex PCR; the TCRdb copy retains only in-frame clones and omits some. The table includes about 22,000 clones, about 80% detected once. This clone is categorized as medium-sized. Antigen specificity is unknown. This CDR3 has 15 residues. With 4 bases clipped from V and 2 bases from J, the junction kept 8 bases outside the gene matches. Per germline, CDR1 MNHEY and CDR2 SMNVEV (reference sequence). Sequenced input: lung tumor tissue. The TCR comes from a human donor with non-small cell lung cancer. The V and J genes are TRBV27 and TRBJ2-7, with 7 positions matching TRBD1. CDR3 in amino acids: CASSSLTDRAYEQYF. For the CDR3, the DNA is TGTGCCAGCAGTTCCCTAACTGACAGGGCCTACGAGCAGTACTTC.